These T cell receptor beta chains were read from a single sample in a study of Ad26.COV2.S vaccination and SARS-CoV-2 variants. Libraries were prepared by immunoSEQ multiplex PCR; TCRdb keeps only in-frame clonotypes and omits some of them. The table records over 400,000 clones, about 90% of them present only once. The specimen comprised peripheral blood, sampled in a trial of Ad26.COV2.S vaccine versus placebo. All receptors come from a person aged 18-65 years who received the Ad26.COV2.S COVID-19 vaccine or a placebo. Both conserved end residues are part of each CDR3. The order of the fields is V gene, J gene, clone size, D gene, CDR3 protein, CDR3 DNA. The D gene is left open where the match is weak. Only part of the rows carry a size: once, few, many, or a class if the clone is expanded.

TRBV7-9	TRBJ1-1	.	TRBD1	CASSHQKGALNTEAFF	TGTGCCAGCAGCCACCAGAAGGGGGCCCTGAACACTGAAGCTTTCTTT
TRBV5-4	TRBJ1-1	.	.	CASSPARVNTEAFF	TGTGCCAGCAGCCCGGCCAGGGTTAACACTGAAGCTTTCTTT
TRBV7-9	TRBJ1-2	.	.	CASSLGGLNYGYTF	TGTGCCAGCAGCTTAGGGGGCTTGAACTATGGCTACACCTTC
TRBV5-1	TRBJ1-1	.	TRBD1	CASSGSPGQMNTEAFF	TGCGCCAGCAGCGGATCCCCGGGACAGATGAACACTGAAGCTTTCTTT
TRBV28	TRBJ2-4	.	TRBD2	CASTSGEGTLAKNIQYF	TGTGCCAGCACCTCTGGGGAGGGAACTTTAGCCAAAAACATTCAGTACTTC
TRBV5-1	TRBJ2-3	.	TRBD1	CASSLEGLGGYTDTQYF	TGCGCCAGCAGCTTGGAGGGCTTAGGGGGCTACACAGATACGCAGTATTTT
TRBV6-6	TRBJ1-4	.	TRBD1	CASTQGVRGEKLFF	TGTGCCAGCACCCAGGGGGTTCGGGGAGAAAAACTGTTTTTT
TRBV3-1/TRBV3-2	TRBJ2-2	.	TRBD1	CASSLQGARITGELFF	TGTGCCAGCAGCTTACAGGGGGCGCGCATCACCGGGGAGCTGTTTTTT
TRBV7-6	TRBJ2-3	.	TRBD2	CASSFGGGATDTQYF	TGTGCCAGCAGCTTCGGCGGGGGGGCCACAGATACGCAGTATTTT
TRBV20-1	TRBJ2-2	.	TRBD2	CSASSGLAGGTGELFF	TGCAGTGCTAGTAGTGGACTAGCGGGGGGTACCGGGGAGCTGTTTTTT
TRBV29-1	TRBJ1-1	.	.	CSVPGSGAFF	TGCAGCGTCCCCGGGTCGGGGGCTTTCTTT
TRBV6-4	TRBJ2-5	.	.	CASSDSIDQGYGETQYF	TGTGCCAGCAGTGACTCGATAGATCAAGGGTATGGAGAGACCCAGTACTTC
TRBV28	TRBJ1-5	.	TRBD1	CASSLTGELEPQHF	TGTGCCAGCAGTTTGACAGGGGAATTGGAGCCCCAGCATTTT
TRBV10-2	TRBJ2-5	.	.	CASSETGAKGETQYF	TGCGCCAGCAGTGAAACGGGGGCTAAGGGAGAGACCCAGTACTTC
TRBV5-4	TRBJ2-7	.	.	CASSLGSGFYEQYF	TGTGCCAGCAGCTTGGGGTCAGGGTTCTACGAGCAGTACTTC
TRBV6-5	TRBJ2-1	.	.	CASSYSRSEQFF	TGTGCCAGCAGTTACTCAAGAAGTGAGCAGTTCTTC
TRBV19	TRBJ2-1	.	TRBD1	CASSATGGGEQFF	TGTGCCAGTAGTGCGACAGGGGGCGGTGAGCAGTTCTTC
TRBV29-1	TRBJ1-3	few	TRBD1	CSVEEKTRGPRNTIYF	TGCAGCGTTGAAGAAAAAACGAGGGGGCCCCGAAACACCATATATTTT
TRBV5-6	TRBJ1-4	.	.	CASSGLSLQERNEKLFF	TGTGCCAGCAGTGGCCTATCTCTACAGGAACGTAATGAAAAACTGTTTTTT
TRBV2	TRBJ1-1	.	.	CASSERERMNTEAFF	TGTGCCAGCAGTGAACGAGAGAGAATGAACACTGAAGCTTTCTTT
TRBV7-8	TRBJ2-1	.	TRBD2	CASSIRTSGGYNEQFF	TGTGCCAGCAGCATTAGGACTAGCGGGGGGTACAATGAGCAGTTCTTC
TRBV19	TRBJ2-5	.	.	CASSRARQETQYF	TGTGCCAGTAGTAGGGCTAGACAGGAGACCCAGTACTTC
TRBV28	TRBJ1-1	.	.	CASSFGGPNTEAFF	TGTGCCAGCAGTTTTGGGGGCCCGAACACTGAAGCTTTCTTT
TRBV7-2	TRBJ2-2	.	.	CASSLGGPVTGELFF	TGTGCCAGCAGCTTAGGGGGGCCGGTGACCGGGGAGCTGTTTTTT
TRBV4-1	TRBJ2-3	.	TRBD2	CASSPPGGRSTDTQYF	TGCGCCAGCAGCCCCCCGGGGGGGCGTAGCACAGATACGCAGTATTTT
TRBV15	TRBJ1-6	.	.	CATGPRQSSPLHF	TGTGCCACCGGCCCAAGACAGAGCTCACCCCTCCACTTT
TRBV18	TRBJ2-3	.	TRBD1	CASSPDRITDTQYF	TGTGCCAGCTCACCGGACAGGATTACAGATACGCAGTATTTT
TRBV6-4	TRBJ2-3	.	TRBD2	CASSDSPSGGADTQYF	TGTGCCAGCAGTGACTCGCCTAGCGGGGGGGCAGATACGCAGTATTTT
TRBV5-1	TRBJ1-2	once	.	CASSLGRGWDYGYTF	TGCGCCAGCAGCTTGGGGCGGGGTTGGGACTATGGCTACACCTTC
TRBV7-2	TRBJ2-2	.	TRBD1	CASSPRDSRLTGELFF	TGTGCCAGCAGCCCGAGGGACAGTCGCCTTACCGGGGAGCTGTTTTTT
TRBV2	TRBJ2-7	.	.	CASSAGTPHLANF	TGTGCCAGCAGTGCAGGAACACCCCACTTGGCCAACTTC
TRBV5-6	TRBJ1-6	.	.	CASSSAGTGDNSPLHF	TGTGCCAGCAGCTCGGCCGGGACCGGAGATAATTCACCCCTCCACTTT
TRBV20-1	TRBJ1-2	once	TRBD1	CSASQDRAGYGYTF	TGCAGTGCTAGTCAAGACAGGGCCGGCTATGGCTACACCTTC